These 23 T cell receptor beta chains were sequenced from one sample in a study of blood T cell repertoires in COVID-19. Here immunoSEQ multiplex PCR was the method, and the copy in TCRdb shows in-frame clones only, minus some. This table has some 66,000 clones, approximately 80% appearing once. Material: peripheral blood. The receptors originated from a man in his 60s with acute or convalescent COVID-19.

This chain links TRBV19 with TRBJ2-2; D possibly corresponds to TRBD1 (8 bases). V lost 7 bases and J lost 5, with 14 bases in between. CDR1 LNHDA and CDR2 SQIVND come from the germline V gene (reference sequence). The CDR3 runs to 14 residues. CDR3 protein: CASNRGGRTGELFF. CDR3 nucleotide sequence: TGTGCCAGTAACAGGGGGGGAAGAACCGGGGAGCTGTTTTTT.

CDR3 region: CAWGGGTGANVLTF. CDR3 DNA: TGTGCCTGGGGAGGGGGCACTGGGGCCAACGTCCTGACTTTC. The chain employs TRBV30 and TRBJ2-6, with D possibly TRBD1 on 7 matching bases. Germline lookup yields CDR1 GTSNPN and CDR2 SVGIG (reference sequence). The CDR3 contains 14 residues. V was shortened by 5 bases and J by 2 bases, with 10 bases between the two germline ends.

The chain combines TRBV7-8 with TRBJ2-6, with 7 bases fitting TRBD2. CDR1 and CDR2 (germline): SGHVS, FQNEAQ. The CDR3 runs to 18 residues. Trimming removed 1 base from V and 0 bases from J; junction bases left unmatched: 6. The DNA of the CDR3 is TGTGCCAGCAGCTTAGAGTTAGGACTAGACTCTGGGGCCAACGTCCTGACTTTC. This gives the protein CASSLELGLDSGANVLTF.

V usage is TRBV27 and J usage is TRBJ2-6; no reliable D call. The CDR3 has 13 residues. The germline V and J ends were trimmed by 4 bases and 4 bases, with 5 bases remaining between them. Looked up from germline, CDR1 is MNHEY and CDR2 is SMNVEV (reference sequence). The CDR3 DNA follows: TGTGCCAGCAGTTCTCAGGGGGCCAACGTCCTGACTTTC. This translates into CASSSQGANVLTF.

The chain joins TRBV7-2 to TRBJ1-1, with TRBD1 matching 7 bases. The CDR3 length is 13 residues. Germline lookup yields CDR1 SGHTA and CDR2 FQGNSA. With V trimmed by 2 bases and J by 6 bases, 3 bases remained unmatched. The CDR3 reads CASSLYRGSEAFF. For the CDR3, the DNA is TGTGCCAGCAGCTTATACAGGGGTTCTGAAGCTTTCTTT.

In this sample, this clone turned up a few times. The V gene is TRBV10-1, the J gene TRBJ1-5; 8 bases map to TRBD1. Germline V gives CDR1 WNHNN, CDR2 SYGVQD (reference sequence). Trimming removed 5 bases from V and 9 bases from J; junction bases left unmatched: 6. CDR3 length: 13 amino acids. Written as DNA, the CDR3 is TGCGCCAGCAGTCAGGACAGGGAACGGCCCCAGCATTTT. Translation gives CASSQDRERPQHF.

In this sample, this clone turned up a few times. V gene TRBV4-3 combines with J gene TRBJ2-5; 9 bases map to TRBD2. Per germline, CDR1 LGHNA and CDR2 YSLEER. Germline trimming cut 0 bases from V and 1 base from J; bases unmatched to any gene: 9. The CDR3 extends over 18 amino acids. The CDR3 DNA reads TGCGCCAGCAGCCAAGATCTCCCCAGCGGGGGGTTCCAAGAGACCCAGTACTTC. Its translation is CASSQDLPSGGFQETQYF.

CDR3 DNA sequence: TGTGCCAGCAGTGCAGACAGGGGGAACACTGAAGCTTTCTTT. It translates to CASSADRGNTEAFF. The chain has TRBV27 and TRBJ1-1; 8 bases line up with TRBD1. The germline gives CDR1 MNHEY, CDR2 SMNVEV (reference sequence). The CDR3 totals 14 residues. V trimming: 5 bases; J trimming: 1 base; junction bases outside the gene matches: 3.

This clone was seen a single time. This chain links TRBV10-2 with TRBJ1-1; TRBD1 is a possible D gene (6 bases). V lost 0 bases to trimming and J lost 11 bases, with 13 bases between them. Per the germline V gene, CDR1 is WSHSY and CDR2 is SAAADI. The CDR3 runs to 13 residues. In DNA, the CDR3 is TGCGCCAGCAGTGAGTCGGCGGGGGGCTTGGCTTTCTTT. As protein: CASSESAGGLAFF.

CDR3 coding DNA: TGCGCCAGCAGCTCGGAGAGTAATGAAAAACTGTTTTTT. This translates into CASSSESNEKLFF. The genes are TRBV5-1 and TRBJ1-4, with D hard to call. Germline V gene data show CDR1 as SGHRS and CDR2 as YFSETQ. The CDR3 runs to 13 residues. V lost 3 bases and J 4 bases, leaving 7 bases between the germline ends.

V gene TRBV27 combines with J gene TRBJ2-6; D perhaps matches TRBD1 (5 bases). CDR1 and CDR2 from the germline V gene are MNHEY and SMNVEV (reference sequence). CDR3 size: 17 residues. Between the trimmed V and J ends, which lost 5 bases and 1 base, there was a span of 15 bases. The CDR3 nucleotides are TGTGCCAGCAGTCGAGAGAAAGGGGATTCTGGGGCCAACGTCCTGACTTTC. Amino acids: CASSREKGDSGANVLTF.

The chain employs TRBV25-1 and TRBJ1-2; 9 bases agree with TRBD1. Germline V gives CDR1 MGHDK, CDR2 SYGVNS. V lost 9 bases, J lost 5 bases, and 7 bases stayed unmatched. The CDR3 has 13 residues. The CDR3 DNA sequence: TGTGCCAGTTCGACAGGGGGATTATATGGCTACACCTTC. Amino acid sequence: CASSTGGLYGYTF.

A single count supports this clone. The genes are TRBV7-2 and TRBJ2-7, with a tentative D call TRBD1 (6 bases). This CDR3 has 14 residues. Trimming pared 1 base from V and 4 bases from J, leaving 11 bases between. Germline-derived CDR1 and CDR2 are SGHTA and FQGNSA. CDR3 in DNA: TGTGCCAGCAGCTTAGAAGGACAGCGTTACGAGCAGTACTTC. This gives the protein CASSLEGQRYEQYF.

The chain carries TRBV27 and TRBJ2-5, with a possible D match to TRBD2 (6 bases). V was trimmed by 4 bases and J by 5 bases, leaving 11 bases between them. Germline V CDR1 and CDR2: MNHEY, SMNVEV (reference sequence). The CDR3 has 13 amino acids. The CDR3 spells CASSWGRGETQYF. CDR3 nucleotides: TGTGCCAGCAGTTGGGGTCGGGGGGAGACCCAGTACTTC.

This chain joins TRBV10-3 and TRBJ1-3, with D maybe TRBD1 (5 bases). Germline V gene sequence: CDR1 ENHRY, CDR2 SYGVKD. Trimming removed 8 bases from V and 4 bases from J, with 9 bases in between. This CDR3 is 12 amino acids long. CDR3 bases: TGTGCCATCCAGGGTGCCGGAAACACCATATATTTT. The encoded protein is CAIQGAGNTIYF.

This clone has just a few counts. The rearrangement uses TRBV5-6 and TRBJ2-5, with D possibly TRBD1 on 5 matching bases. This CDR3 is built from 14 residues. Germline V gene lookup returns CDR1 SGHDT and CDR2 YYEEEE. V lost 0 bases and J 3 bases, leaving 9 bases between the germline ends. The chain's CDR3 is CASSLEGIEETQYF. The CDR3 nucleotides are TGTGCCAGCAGCTTGGAGGGGATAGAAGAGACCCAGTACTTC.

CDR3 sequence: CASRGARGAGELFF. The CDR3 DNA follows: TGTGCCAGCAGGGGGGCGCGAGGGGCCGGGGAGCTGTTTTTT. The chain employs TRBV6-5 and TRBJ2-2; maybe TRBD1 (6 bases). Trimming shortened V by 6 bases and J by 6 bases, and 14 bases separated the two germline ends. Germline V lookup: CDR1 MNHEY, CDR2 SVGAGI. This CDR3 region has 14 residues.

Written as DNA, the CDR3 is TGTGCCAGTAGTGGGTCAGCGGGGGACTATGGCTACACCTTC. Translating it yields CASSGSAGDYGYTF. This chain links TRBV19 with TRBJ1-2, with D perhaps matching TRBD1 (5 bases). Trimming removed 5 bases from V and 3 bases from J, with 13 bases in between. CDR3 length: 14 residues. Germline assignment: CDR1 LNHDA and CDR2 SQIVND (reference sequence).

The chain is built from TRBV7-2 and TRBJ2-5, with TRBD1 identical over 10 bases. Germline lookup yields CDR1 SGHTA and CDR2 FQGNSA. The length of the CDR3 is 16 residues. The ends lost 5 bases at V and 4 bases at J; junction bases unmatched: 10. DNA of the CDR3: TGTGCCAGCAGCCGGGACAGGGGATCGGTAGGAGAGACCCAGTACTTC. Translation: CASSRDRGSVGETQYF.

This rearrangement joins TRBV11-3 to TRBJ1-1, with D unclear. The germline V and J ends were trimmed by 8 bases and 4 bases, with 14 bases remaining between them. The V gene's germline CDR1 is SGHNT and CDR2 YENEEA. This CDR3 has 13 amino acids. The CDR3 spells CASGSHGSTEAFF. CDR3 sequence (DNA): TGTGCCAGCGGTTCACACGGGAGCACTGAAGCTTTCTTT.

Only a few counts were recorded for this clone. V usage is TRBV4-3 and J usage is TRBJ1-1; the match to TRBD1 covers 8 bases. The trim removed 5 bases at V and 5 bases at J, leaving 7 bases unmatched. Germline assignment: CDR1 LGHNA and CDR2 YSLEER. CDR3 length: 14 residues. The CDR3 loop reads CASSFGQGWTEAFF. The CDR3 DNA sequence: TGCGCCAGCAGCTTTGGACAGGGTTGGACTGAAGCTTTCTTT.

The V gene is TRBV4-3, the J gene TRBJ2-3; weak D call: TRBD1 (7 bases). The V end lost 0 bases, the J end lost 8 bases, and 15 bases lay between the germline ends. The length of the CDR3 is 15 residues. Germline V gene lookup returns CDR1 LGHNA and CDR2 YSLEER. In nucleotides, the CDR3 is TGCGCCAGCAGCCAAGATCGACAGGGACTGGGTACGCAGTATTTT. This gives the protein CASSQDRQGLGTQYF.

In this sample, this clone turned up a few times. The V and J genes are TRBV2 and TRBJ1-4; D ambiguous. The V gene lost 6 bases and the J gene lost 2 bases, with 10 bases spanning the gap. CDR1 is SNHLY, CDR2 FYNNEI, per germline. The CDR3 spans 14 residues. The DNA for the CDR3 is TGTGCCAGCAGGCTGGAGGTTACTAATGAAAAACTGTTTTTT. Translated: CASRLEVTNEKLFF.